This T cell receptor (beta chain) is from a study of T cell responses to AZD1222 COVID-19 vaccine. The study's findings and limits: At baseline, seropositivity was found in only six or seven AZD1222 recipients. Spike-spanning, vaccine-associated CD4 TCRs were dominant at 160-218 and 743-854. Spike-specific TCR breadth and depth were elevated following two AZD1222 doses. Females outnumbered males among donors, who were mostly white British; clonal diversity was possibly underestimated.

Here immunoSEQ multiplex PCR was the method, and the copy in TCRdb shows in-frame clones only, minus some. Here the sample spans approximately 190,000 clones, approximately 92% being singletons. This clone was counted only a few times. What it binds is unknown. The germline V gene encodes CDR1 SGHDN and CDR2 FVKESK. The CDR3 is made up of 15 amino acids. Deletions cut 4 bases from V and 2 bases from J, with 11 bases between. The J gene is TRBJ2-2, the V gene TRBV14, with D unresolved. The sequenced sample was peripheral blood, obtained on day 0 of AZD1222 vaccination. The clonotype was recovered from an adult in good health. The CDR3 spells CASSPLRSNTGELFF. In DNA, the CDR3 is TGTGCCAGCAGCCCCCTACGGAGTAACACCGGGGAGCTGTTTTTT.